The rows below give T cell receptor beta chains drawn from one sample of a study of patients and donors after allogeneic stem cell transplantation. TCRdb re-called the RT-PCR reads with MiXCR, one entry per CDR3 protein. Counted here are 900,000 to 1,000,000 distinct CDR3 sequences, around 17% occurring once; the ten biggest clones make up 6%. Sample: blood, either unsorted or a sorted T cell fraction (not recorded which). These receptors originate from a human donor who was either an allogeneic HSCT recipient or a stem cell or donor lymphocyte infusion donor (not recorded which). It is not recorded whose cells these are; they may come from a transplant donor. CDR3s include the opening cysteine and the closing phenylalanine or tryptophan. Each record gives: V gene, J gene, clone size, CDR3 protein. Size is omitted from some rows. Given values are once, few, many or a class for expanded clones.

TRBV5-8	TRBJ1-6	.	CASSLVRGSSYNSPLHF
TRBV20-1	TRBJ2-3	.	CSASWRISTDTQYF
TRBV5-1	TRBJ2-2	.	CASSLRAHPDGELFF
TRBV12-3/TRBV12-4	TRBJ2-4	many	CASSSGRNIQYF
TRBV27	TRBJ2-7	few	CASSTQGRTTYEQYF
TRBV5-6	TRBJ1-1	.	CASSFGASEAFF
TRBV9	TRBJ1-1	.	CASSVEGNRHPAFF
TRBV20-1	TRBJ1-5	.	CSARMGQGSNQPQHF
TRBV12-3/TRBV12-4	TRBJ1-2	many	CASSLGSYGYTF
TRBV29-1	TRBJ2-3	many	CSVKDRGWADTQYF
TRBV4-1	TRBJ2-1	few	CASSRTSGGSHEQFF
TRBV7-6	TRBJ1-1	.	CASSPIQAFF
TRBV6-1	TRBJ2-7	few	CASSQRTSGRGFHYEQYF
TRBV7-6	TRBJ2-3	few	CASSHSPWREGLDTQYF
TRBV2	TRBJ2-1	few	CASSQPGLAGEVSYNEQFF
TRBV4-3	TRBJ2-5	.	CASSQDLAPQETQYF
TRBV20-1	TRBJ2-1	.	CSARGAPLYNEQFF
TRBV29-1	TRBJ2-3	few	CSGQGDADTQYF
TRBV9	TRBJ2-1	.	CASSVDWYNEQFF
TRBV4-3	TRBJ2-2	few	CASSQDPRPSGASNTGELFF
TRBV4-3	TRBJ2-7	few	CASSLHRGNDEQYF
TRBV12-3/TRBV12-4	TRBJ2-3	.	CASSSEERGTTDTQYF
TRBV21-1	TRBJ1-1	few	CASSKKDREGSDTEAFF
TRBV4-2	TRBJ1-1	.	CASSQGTGMRTEAFF
TRBV7-3	TRBJ2-5	.	CASSLGTSGVLRETQYF
TRBV5-5	TRBJ1-2	.	CASSLALKTGDYGYTF
TRBV20-1	TRBJ1-2	.	CSAAGENYGYTF
TRBV29-1	TRBJ1-1	.	CSVTREMNTEAFF
TRBV6-1	TRBJ2-3	.	CASSPRGRRADTQYF
TRBV12-3/TRBV12-4	TRBJ2-4	.	CASSRRGQAENIQYF
TRBV6-1	TRBJ2-2	few	CASKGQRNTGELFF
TRBV10-3	TRBJ2-5	.	CAISESPQGQETQYF
TRBV12-3/TRBV12-4	TRBJ2-2	.	CASTTYPRLGTGELFF
TRBV5-1	TRBJ2-3	.	CASSPARGDTQYF
TRBV29-1	TRBJ2-7	few	CSVEVPDSYEQYF
TRBV12-3/TRBV12-4	TRBJ1-6	few	CASTRGEGYNSPLHF
TRBV5-1	TRBJ2-7	few	CASSLTGGLNEQYF
TRBV5-1	TRBJ1-1	few	CASSQRTEGFTEAFF
TRBV3-1	TRBJ2-7	few	CASSKRLTYEQYF
TRBV7-9	TRBJ2-7	.	CASSVGQPYEQYF
TRBV6-2/TRBV6-3	TRBJ1-1	few	CATDGPTATEAFF
TRBV20-1	TRBJ2-7	few	CSASGSGVGQYF